This T cell receptor (beta chain) was retrieved from a study of monozygotic twins with inflammatory bowel disease. About this clonotype: What it binds is not known.

Whole-study results and caveats: Reduced clonotype sharing with other individuals was observed in IBD patients relative to healthy twins, especially with disease activity.

TCRdb reworked the 5' RACE reads into one entry per CDR3 protein, no DNA. This repertoire includes around 230,000 distinct CDR3 sequences. The CDR3 is 12 amino acids. Germline values: CDR1 KGHSH, CDR2 LQKENI. Sequenced sample: blood. V is TRBV18 and J is TRBJ2-7; TCRdb reports TRBD2, a call that lacks DNA to check it against. The receptor was isolated from a human donor with ulcerative colitis or Crohn's disease, or a healthy co-twin of an affected twin (not recorded which). This CDR3 reads CAGPTGGDEQYF.